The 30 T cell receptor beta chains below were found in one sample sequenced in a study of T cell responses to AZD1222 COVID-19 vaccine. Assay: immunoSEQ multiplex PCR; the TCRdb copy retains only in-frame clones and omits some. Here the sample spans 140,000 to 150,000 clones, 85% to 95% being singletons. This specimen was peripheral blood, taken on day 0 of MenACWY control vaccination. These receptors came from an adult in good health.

CDR3: CASSKNSVNTGELFF. The CDR3 nucleotides read TGTGCCAGCAGCAAAAATTCCGTGAACACCGGGGAGCTGTTTTTT. The chain has TRBV6-5 and TRBJ2-2; D unclear. Germline-derived CDR1 and CDR2 are MNHEY and SVGAGI. Trimming removed 6 bases from V and 1 base from J, with 12 bases in between. The CDR3 totals 15 residues.

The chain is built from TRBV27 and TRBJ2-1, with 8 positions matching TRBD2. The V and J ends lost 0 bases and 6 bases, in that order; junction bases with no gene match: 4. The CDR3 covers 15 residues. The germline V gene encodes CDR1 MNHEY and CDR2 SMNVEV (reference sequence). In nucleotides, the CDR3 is TGTGCCAGCAGTTTATCGATCGGGAGGGCCAATGAGCAGTTCTTC. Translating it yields CASSLSIGRANEQFF.

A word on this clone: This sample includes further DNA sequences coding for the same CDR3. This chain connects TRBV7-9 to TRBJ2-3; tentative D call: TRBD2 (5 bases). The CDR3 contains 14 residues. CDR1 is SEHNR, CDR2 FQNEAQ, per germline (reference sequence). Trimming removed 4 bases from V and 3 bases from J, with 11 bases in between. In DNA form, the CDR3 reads TGTGCCAGCAGCTCTAGGACTGGAACAGATACGCAGTATTTT. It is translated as CASSSRTGTDTQYF.

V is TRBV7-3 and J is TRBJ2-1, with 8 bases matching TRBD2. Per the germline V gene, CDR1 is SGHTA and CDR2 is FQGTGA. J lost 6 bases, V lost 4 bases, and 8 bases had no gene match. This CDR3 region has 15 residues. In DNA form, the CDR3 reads TGTGCCAGCAGCTCCGGGACTAGGGGAGTCAATGAGCAGTTCTTC. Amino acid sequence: CASSSGTRGVNEQFF.

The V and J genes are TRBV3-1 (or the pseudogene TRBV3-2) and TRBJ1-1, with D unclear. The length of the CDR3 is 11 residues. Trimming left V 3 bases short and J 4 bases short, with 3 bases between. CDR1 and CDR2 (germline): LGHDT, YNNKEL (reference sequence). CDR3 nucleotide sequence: TGTGCCAGCAGCCAGGGCACTGAAGCTTTCTTT. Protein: CASSQGTEAFF.

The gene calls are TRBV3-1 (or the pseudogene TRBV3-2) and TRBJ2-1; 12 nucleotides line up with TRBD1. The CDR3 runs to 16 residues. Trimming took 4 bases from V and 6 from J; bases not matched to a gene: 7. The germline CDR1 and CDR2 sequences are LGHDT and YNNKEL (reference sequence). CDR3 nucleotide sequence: TGTGCCAGCAGCCCGCTGGGACAGGGGGCTACCAATGAGCAGTTCTTC. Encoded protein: CASSPLGQGATNEQFF.

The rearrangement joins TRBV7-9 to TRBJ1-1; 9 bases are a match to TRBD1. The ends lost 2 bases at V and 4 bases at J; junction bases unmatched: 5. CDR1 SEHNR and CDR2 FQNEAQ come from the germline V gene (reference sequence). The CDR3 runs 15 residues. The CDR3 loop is CASSLTGGAGTEAFF. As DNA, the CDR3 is TGTGCCAGCAGCTTAACAGGGGGCGCGGGCACTGAAGCTTTCTTT.

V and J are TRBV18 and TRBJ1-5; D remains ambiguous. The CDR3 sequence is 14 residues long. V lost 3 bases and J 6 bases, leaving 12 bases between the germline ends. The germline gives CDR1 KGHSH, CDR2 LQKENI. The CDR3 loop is CASSPGPSAQPQHF. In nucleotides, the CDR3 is TGTGCCAGCTCACCCGGGCCCTCAGCTCAGCCCCAGCATTTT.

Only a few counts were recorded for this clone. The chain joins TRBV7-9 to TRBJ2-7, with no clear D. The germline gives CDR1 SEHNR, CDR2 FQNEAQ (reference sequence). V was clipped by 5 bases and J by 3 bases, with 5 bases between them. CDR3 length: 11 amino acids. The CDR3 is CASSPHYEQYF. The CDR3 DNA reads TGTGCCAGCAGCCCCCACTACGAGCAGTACTTC.

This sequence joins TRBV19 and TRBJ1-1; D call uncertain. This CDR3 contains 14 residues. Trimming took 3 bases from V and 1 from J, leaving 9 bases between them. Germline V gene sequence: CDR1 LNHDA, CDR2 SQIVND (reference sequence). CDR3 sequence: CASSIGHPNTEAFF. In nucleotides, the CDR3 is TGTGCCAGTAGTATTGGTCATCCGAACACTGAAGCTTTCTTT.

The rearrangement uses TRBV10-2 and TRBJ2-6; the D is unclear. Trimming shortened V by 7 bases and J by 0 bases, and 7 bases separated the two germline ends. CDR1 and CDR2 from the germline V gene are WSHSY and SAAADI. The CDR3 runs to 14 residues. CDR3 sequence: CASKAPSGANVLTF. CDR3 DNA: TGCGCCAGCAAGGCCCCCTCTGGGGCCAACGTCCTGACTTTC.

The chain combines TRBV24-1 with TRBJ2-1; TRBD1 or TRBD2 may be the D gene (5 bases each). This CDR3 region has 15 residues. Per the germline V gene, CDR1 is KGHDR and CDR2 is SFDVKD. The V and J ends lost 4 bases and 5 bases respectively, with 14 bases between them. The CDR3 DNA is TGTGCCACCAGTGAAACCGGGACGGATAACAATGAGCAGTTCTTC. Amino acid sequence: CATSETGTDNNEQFF.

CDR3 coding DNA: TGTGCCAGCAGCTTAGAACCCAATTCACCCCTCCACTTT. This translates into CASSLEPNSPLHF. The J gene is TRBJ1-6, the V gene TRBV11-2; D not certain. The CDR3 spans 13 residues. Germline values: CDR1 SGHAT, CDR2 FQNNGV. Trimming shortened V by 0 bases and J by 7 bases, and 4 bases separated the two germline ends.

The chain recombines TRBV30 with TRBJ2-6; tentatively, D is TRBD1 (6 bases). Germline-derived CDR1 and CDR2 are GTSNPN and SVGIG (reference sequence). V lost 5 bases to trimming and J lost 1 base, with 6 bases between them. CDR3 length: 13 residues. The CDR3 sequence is CAWDRSGANVLTF. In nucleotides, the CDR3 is TGTGCCTGGGACAGGTCTGGGGCCAACGTCCTGACTTTC.

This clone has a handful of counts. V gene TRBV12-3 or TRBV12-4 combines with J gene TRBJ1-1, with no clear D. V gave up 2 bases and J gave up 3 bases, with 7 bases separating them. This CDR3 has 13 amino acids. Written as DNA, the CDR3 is TGTGCCAGCAGTTTAAACCCCGACACTGAAGCTTTCTTT. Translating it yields CASSLNPDTEAFF.

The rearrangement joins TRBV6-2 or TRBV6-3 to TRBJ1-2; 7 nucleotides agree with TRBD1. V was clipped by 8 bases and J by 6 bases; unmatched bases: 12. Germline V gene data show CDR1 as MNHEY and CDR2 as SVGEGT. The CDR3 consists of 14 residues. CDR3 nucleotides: TGTGCCAGCGGCCTTTCCGGGACAGCCGATGGCTACACCTTC. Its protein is CASGLSGTADGYTF.

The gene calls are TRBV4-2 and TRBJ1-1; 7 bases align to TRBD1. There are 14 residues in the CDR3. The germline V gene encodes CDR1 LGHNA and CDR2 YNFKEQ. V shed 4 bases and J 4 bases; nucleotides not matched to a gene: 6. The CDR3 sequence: CASSRLSGGTEAFF. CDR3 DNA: TGTGCCAGCAGCCGACTATCAGGGGGCACTGAAGCTTTCTTT.

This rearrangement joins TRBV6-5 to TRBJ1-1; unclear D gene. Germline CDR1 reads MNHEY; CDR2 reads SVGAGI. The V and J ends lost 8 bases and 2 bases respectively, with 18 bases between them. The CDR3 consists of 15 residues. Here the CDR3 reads CASAITQPPNTEAFF. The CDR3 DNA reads TGTGCCAGCGCCATTACCCAGCCACCTAACACTGAAGCTTTCTTT.

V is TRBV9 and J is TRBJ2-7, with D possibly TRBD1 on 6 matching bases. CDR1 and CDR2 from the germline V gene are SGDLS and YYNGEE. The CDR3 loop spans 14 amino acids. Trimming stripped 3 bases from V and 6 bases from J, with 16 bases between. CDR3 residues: CASSDGQIGGEQYF. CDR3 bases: TGTGCCAGCAGCGATGGACAGATTGGTGGCGAGCAGTACTTC.

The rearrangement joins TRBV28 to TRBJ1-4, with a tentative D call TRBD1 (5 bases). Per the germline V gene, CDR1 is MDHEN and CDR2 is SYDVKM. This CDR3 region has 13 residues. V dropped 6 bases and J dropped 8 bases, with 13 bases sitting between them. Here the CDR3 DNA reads TGTGCCAGCAGGGGAGGGACGTGGGAAAAACTGTTTTTT. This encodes CASRGGTWEKLFF.

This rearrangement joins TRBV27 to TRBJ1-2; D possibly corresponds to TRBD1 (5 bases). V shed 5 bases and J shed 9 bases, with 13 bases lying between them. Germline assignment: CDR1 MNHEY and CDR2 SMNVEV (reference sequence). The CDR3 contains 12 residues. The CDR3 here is CASSPRRGRYTF. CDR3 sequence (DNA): TGTGCCAGCAGTCCCCGGAGGGGTCGCTACACCTTC.

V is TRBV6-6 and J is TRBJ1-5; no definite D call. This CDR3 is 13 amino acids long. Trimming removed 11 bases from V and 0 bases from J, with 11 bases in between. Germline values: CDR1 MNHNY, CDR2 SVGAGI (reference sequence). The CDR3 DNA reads TGTGCCGCTCGACCCGATAGCAATCAGCCCCAGCATTTT. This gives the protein CAARPDSNQPQHF.

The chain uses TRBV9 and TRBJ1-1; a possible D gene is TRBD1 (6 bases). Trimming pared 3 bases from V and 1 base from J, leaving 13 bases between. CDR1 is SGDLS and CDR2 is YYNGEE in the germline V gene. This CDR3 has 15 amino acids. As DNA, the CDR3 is TGTGCCAGCAGCGCCACAGGGAAAAGGAACACTGAAGCTTTCTTT. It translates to CASSATGKRNTEAFF.

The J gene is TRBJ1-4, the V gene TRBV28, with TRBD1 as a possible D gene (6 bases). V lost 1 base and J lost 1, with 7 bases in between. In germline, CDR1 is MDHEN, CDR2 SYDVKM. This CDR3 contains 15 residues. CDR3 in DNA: TGTGCCAGCAGTTTATCAGGGGTAACTAATGAAAAACTGTTTTTT. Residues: CASSLSGVTNEKLFF.

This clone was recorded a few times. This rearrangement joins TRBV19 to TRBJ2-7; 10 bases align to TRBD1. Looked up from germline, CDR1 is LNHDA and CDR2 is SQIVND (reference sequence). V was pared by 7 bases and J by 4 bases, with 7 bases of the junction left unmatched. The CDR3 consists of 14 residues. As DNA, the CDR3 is TGTGCCAGTATCCTAGACAGGGGGCTTTACGAGCAGTACTTC. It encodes CASILDRGLYEQYF.

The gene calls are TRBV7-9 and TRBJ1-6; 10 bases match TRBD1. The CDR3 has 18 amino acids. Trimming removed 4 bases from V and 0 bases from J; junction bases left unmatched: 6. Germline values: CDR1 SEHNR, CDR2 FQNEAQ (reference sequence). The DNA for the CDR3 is TGTGCCAGCAGCTCCGGGACAGGGGCAGACTCCTATAATTCACCCCTCCACTTT. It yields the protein CASSSGTGADSYNSPLHF.

The CDR3 coding sequence is TGTGCCAGCAGTTCCGGGACAGGGGGCCGATATGGCTACACCTTC. Amino acids: CASSSGTGGRYGYTF. V is TRBV6-5 and J is TRBJ1-2, with 12 positions matching TRBD1. V lost 4 bases to trimming and J lost 5 bases; unmatched junction nucleotides: 5. The germline CDR1 and CDR2 sequences are MNHEY and SVGAGI. This CDR3 has 15 amino acids.

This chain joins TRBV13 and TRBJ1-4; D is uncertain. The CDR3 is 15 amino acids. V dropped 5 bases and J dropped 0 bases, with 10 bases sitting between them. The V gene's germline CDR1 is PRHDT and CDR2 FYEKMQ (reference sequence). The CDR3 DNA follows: TGTGCCAGCAGCATCGGCGGCGCAACTAATGAAAAACTGTTTTTT. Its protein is CASSIGGATNEKLFF.

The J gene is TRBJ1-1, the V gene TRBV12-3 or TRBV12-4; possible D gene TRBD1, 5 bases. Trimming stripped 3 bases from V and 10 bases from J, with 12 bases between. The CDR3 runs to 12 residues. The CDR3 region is CASSFGGELAFF. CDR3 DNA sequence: TGTGCCAGCAGTTTTGGGGGGGAGTTAGCTTTCTTT.

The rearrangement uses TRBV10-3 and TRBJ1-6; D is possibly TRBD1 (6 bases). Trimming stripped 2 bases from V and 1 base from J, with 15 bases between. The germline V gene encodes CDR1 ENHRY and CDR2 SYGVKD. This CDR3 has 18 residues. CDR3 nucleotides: TGTGCCATCAGTGAGGCAAAACAGGGAATATCCTATAATTCACCCCTCCACTTT. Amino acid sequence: CAISEAKQGISYNSPLHF.